The rows below give T cell receptor beta chains drawn from one sample of a study of T cells in Graves' hyperthyroidism and ophthalmopathy. TCRdb re-analysed the multiplex PCR reads in MiXCR, keeping a single row per CDR3 protein. This sample carries roughly 510,000 distinct CDR3 sequences, over 45% of them seen once, and the ten largest clones take around two fifths. The sample comprised peripheral blood or thyroid tissue (not recorded which). These receptors all come from an adult woman with Graves' disease, either hyperthyroidism or ophthalmopathy (not recorded which). Both conserved end residues are trimmed from each CDR3. The order of the fields is V gene, CDR3 protein.

v_call: TRBV9; cdr3_aa: ASSGDGSEQY
v_call: TRBV7-6; cdr3_aa: ASSLAVKGGELF
v_call: TRBV28; cdr3_aa: ASSATGLAGNSYEQY
v_call: TRBV29-1; cdr3_aa: SAQGGSSYTGELF
v_call: TRBV10-3; cdr3_aa: AHSQGGRGSYEQY
v_call: TRBV2; cdr3_aa: ASSEFGRGTGELF
v_call: TRBV20-1; cdr3_aa: SAGTGDYGYT
v_call: TRBV3-1; cdr3_aa: ASSLTTYGGEAF
v_call: TRBV10-3; cdr3_aa: AISATGVDVGQETQY
v_call: TRBV5-1; cdr3_aa: ASSLAGGGGLNTEAF
v_call: TRBV20-1; cdr3_aa: SGTITTEAF
v_call: TRBV29-1; cdr3_aa: SAYSTNYGYT
v_call: TRBV7-6; cdr3_aa: ASSLVRAPSTGELF
v_call: TRBV10-1; cdr3_aa: ASQSGSSYEQY
v_call: TRBV4-2; cdr3_aa: ASSQGDSRAEAF
v_call: TRBV24-1; cdr3_aa: AITGTSGRAGYEQY
v_call: TRBV20-1; cdr3_aa: SASDVAGGPIGFGPHTYNSPLH
v_call: TRBV7-9; cdr3_aa: AVRRQGRDQAF
v_call: TRBV25-1; cdr3_aa: ASRSTTGGGSTEAF
v_call: TRBV6-1; cdr3_aa: ASRLTGTGGYT
v_call: TRBV2; cdr3_aa: ASSFTVNGYT
v_call: TRBV12-3/TRBV12-4; cdr3_aa: ASRSIRNQPQH
v_call: TRBV6-1; cdr3_aa: ASSFPRGEPGGYT
v_call: TRBV29-1; cdr3_aa: SVVEGNHEQY
v_call: TRBV6-1; cdr3_aa: ASSEGAGSYEQY
v_call: TRBV2; cdr3_aa: ASSWGRVVNTEAF
v_call: TRBV29-1; cdr3_aa: SVVLGGRPYGQY
v_call: TRBV4-2; cdr3_aa: ASSQDPGTGNRQPQH
v_call: TRBV20-1; cdr3_aa: SARVSGRNQPQH
v_call: TRBV6-4; cdr3_aa: ASSKPGQQANSPLH
v_call: TRBV7-3; cdr3_aa: ASSRGRNTGELF
v_call: TRBV14; cdr3_aa: ASSQLKGLVGTQY
v_call: TRBV11-2; cdr3_aa: ASSDARGNTIY
v_call: TRBV10-3; cdr3_aa: AIGSAMNTEAF
v_call: TRBV13; cdr3_aa: ASSLWAGPAYEQY
v_call: TRBV19; cdr3_aa: ASRFDHSYTGELF
v_call: TRBV20-1; cdr3_aa: SATWAEGSNQPQH
v_call: TRBV9; cdr3_aa: ASSGQMNNSPLH
v_call: TRBV7-9; cdr3_aa: ASSQIGRGIDEQY
v_call: TRBV13; cdr3_aa: ASSLGFKRGYT
v_call: TRBV10-3; cdr3_aa: AISEGGYGYT
v_call: TRBV11-1; cdr3_aa: ASSHRTGYEQY
v_call: TRBV29-1; cdr3_aa: SVEDPGQSTEAF
v_call: TRBV13; cdr3_aa: ASRTRTGRAEQY
v_call: TRBV19; cdr3_aa: ASSNGNPGNQPQH
v_call: TRBV6-6; cdr3_aa: ASSDNTHQPQH
v_call: TRBV4-3; cdr3_aa: ASSQTGFLTEAF
v_call: TRBV11-2; cdr3_aa: ASSTPGLYTEAF
v_call: TRBV10-1; cdr3_aa: ASSAGREETQY
v_call: TRBV10-2; cdr3_aa: VSSVRLAGAYEQY
v_call: TRBV28; cdr3_aa: ASSLTGRATYGYT
v_call: TRBV10-3; cdr3_aa: AISESTGGTEAF
v_call: TRBV27; cdr3_aa: ASSPGVGYT
v_call: TRBV7-9; cdr3_aa: ASSSPLGSYGYT
v_call: TRBV2; cdr3_aa: ASSEDRGQGTQY
v_call: TRBV10-1; cdr3_aa: ASSPGGGATEAF
v_call: TRBV29-1; cdr3_aa: SVETGYSGANVLT
v_call: TRBV7-9; cdr3_aa: ASSPWAGAQETQY
v_call: TRBV19; cdr3_aa: ASSRSLAESSYEQY
v_call: TRBV14; cdr3_aa: ASAPGQMNTEAF